Reported below is one TCR beta chain. Its specificity is not known. This sample is drawn from a study of post-analysis software for immune sequencing data. Notes on the study in general: For normalized Chao1 diversity, multiple sclerosis patients scored significantly lower than controls did. Four to six TRBV segments appeared more often in patients than in controls, and TRBV5-6, TRBV5-1 and TRBV20-1 were among these. Samples from a shared batch, those prepared together, strongly co-clustered by F measure.

This CDR3 is built from 15 residues. Germline-derived CDR1 and CDR2 are ENHRY and SYGVKD. The junction had 8 bases not matched to a gene; V was cut back by 7 bases and J by 2 bases. TCR beta cDNA libraries had unique molecular identifiers. TCRdb processed the PCR reads anew with MiXCR; each CDR3 protein has one entry. The sample holds under 900,000 distinct CDR3 sequences; about 53% are singletons and the top ten take approximately 4.3%. The TCR sequence derives from a girl aged 5 to 17 with multiple sclerosis. The specimen was blood. The rearrangement uses TRBV10-3 and TRBJ2-5; 9 nucleotides agree with TRBD2. The CDR3 region is CAIKSLTSGQETQYF. DNA for the CDR3: TGTGCCATCAAAAGCTTAACTAGCGGGCAAGAGACCCAGTACTTC.